The sequence of this TCR beta chain was determined in a study of T cell responses to AZD1222 COVID-19 vaccine. Study-wide points: Scientists sampled the repertoires only once the peak T cell response had passed. Rises in breadth and depth of Spike-specific TCRs came after two AZD1222 doses. Clonal diversity was possibly underestimated, and white British individuals and females predominated among donors. Within unmutated variant regions lay the reported targets of nearly half of spike-specific TCRs.

The ends lost 2 bases at V and 5 bases at J; junction bases unmatched: 12. CDR1 is MNHNS, CDR2 SASEGT, per germline. The CDR3 covers 18 residues. As to this clone: Its antigen is still unknown.

Repertoires were generated with immunoSEQ multiplex PCR, while TCRdb's copy carries only in-frame clones and drops some. The sample shows under 95,000 clones, about 87% of them seen only once. The clonotype originates from an adult in good health. The chain couples TRBV6-1 to TRBJ2-2; TRBD1 matches at 9 bases. Sequencing was performed on peripheral blood, taken on day 0 of AZD1222 vaccination. CDR3 in DNA: TGTGCCAGCAGTGAACCCCCGCGGGGACAGGGACTAACCGGGGAGCTGTTTTTT. This encodes CASSEPPRGQGLTGELFF.